This entry describes one TCR beta chain. This sample is part of a study of blood T cell repertoires in COVID-19. The overall study: The United States, Italy and Spain supplied acute and convalescent COVID-19 samples. In each case, the material was cDNA or gDNA derived from T cells, B-cell-depleted T cells, or PBMCs.

Profiled with immunoSEQ multiplex PCR; TCRdb holds only in-frame clones, not every one. The data show about 70,000 clones, 87% seen once. This CDR3 is 16 amino acids long. Germline assignment: CDR1 SGDLS and CDR2 YYNGEE. V lost 5 bases, J lost 0 bases, and 12 bases lay in between. This receptor was identified in a woman aged 18 to 35 with acute or convalescent COVID-19. Sample: peripheral blood. V usage is TRBV9 and J usage is TRBJ1-6; D gene uncertain. This CDR3 is CASSITESSYNSPLHF. In nucleotides, the CDR3 is TGTGCCAGCAGTATAACAGAGAGCTCCTATAATTCACCCCTCCACTTT.